The text below deals with one TCR beta chain. No antigen is known for it. Assay: immunoSEQ multiplex PCR; the TCRdb copy retains only in-frame clones and omits some. The data show fewer than 200,000 clones, 92% seen once. These data are taken from a study of T cell responses to AZD1222 COVID-19 vaccine. This CDR3 is built from 13 residues. Trimming stripped 0 bases from V and 1 base from J, with 4 bases between. In germline, CDR1 is SGHRS, CDR2 YFSETQ. Study outcomes and limitations: Just a handful of AZD1222 recipients tested seropositive at baseline.

The TCR sequence derives from an adult in good health. Specimen: peripheral blood, collected on day 0 of AZD1222 vaccination. The chain links TRBV5-1 to TRBJ1-1, with no clear D. This CDR3 is CASSLGPNTEAFF. The CDR3 DNA follows: TGCGCCAGCAGCTTGGGCCCGAACACTGAAGCTTTCTTT.